This is a list of T cell receptor beta chains from one sample in a study of beta chain features in type 1 diabetes. TCRdb keeps only in-frame clones here, not all; method: immunoSEQ multiplex PCR. Of some 330,000 clones listed, around 12% were seen once; the top ten hold 0.008% to 0.011%. The sample comprised naive CD4+ T cells from blood. The receptors derive from a young woman with type 1 diabetes. Each CDR3 is given with its conserved first and last residue. A D gene is named only where the DNA matches it firmly. Some rows have no size entry. The others give once, few or many, or a class for an expanded clone.

abundance: few; j_gene: TRBJ2-7; d_gene: -; v_gene: TRBV30; CDR3aa: CAWCRLEGYEQYF; CDR3nt: TGTGCCTGGTGTAGGCTCGAGGGCTACGAGCAGTACTTC
abundance: -; j_gene: TRBJ1-1; d_gene: -; v_gene: TRBV4-2; CDR3aa: CASSPTPGGSTEAFF; CDR3nt: TGTGCCAGCAGCCCGACCCCGGGGGGAAGCACTGAAGCTTTCTTT
abundance: -; j_gene: TRBJ2-2; d_gene: -; v_gene: TRBV4-3; CDR3aa: CASSQVTVGTPGELFF; CDR3nt: TGCGCCAGCAGCCAAGTTACAGTTGGTACACCCGGGGAGCTGTTTTTT
abundance: -; j_gene: TRBJ2-1; d_gene: -; v_gene: TRBV15; CDR3aa: CATSRARIRQAGYNEQFF; CDR3nt: TGTGCCACCAGCAGGGCTAGAATTCGACAGGCCGGCTACAATGAGCAGTTCTTC
abundance: -; j_gene: TRBJ2-3; d_gene: TRBD2; v_gene: TRBV5-1; CDR3aa: CASRMTSGGADTQYF; CDR3nt: TGCGCCAGCAGGATGACTAGCGGGGGGGCAGATACGCAGTATTTT
abundance: few; j_gene: TRBJ1-2; d_gene: -; v_gene: TRBV4-2; CDR3aa: CASSQALPTFGYTF; CDR3nt: TGTGCCAGCAGCCAAGCCCTACCTACCTTTGGCTACACCTTC
abundance: -; j_gene: TRBJ2-1; d_gene: TRBD2; v_gene: TRBV4-1; CDR3aa: CASSQTPGLVQFF; CDR3nt: TGCGCCAGCAGCCAGACCCCGGGACTAGTGCAGTTCTTC
abundance: -; j_gene: TRBJ2-7; d_gene: TRBD2; v_gene: TRBV4-2; CDR3aa: CASSQDRTSGEQYF; CDR3nt: TGTGCCAGCAGCCAAGATCGTACTAGCGGGGAGCAGTACTTC
abundance: -; j_gene: TRBJ2-1; d_gene: TRBD2; v_gene: TRBV30; CDR3aa: CALGTSGRFGNNEQFF; CDR3nt: TGTGCCCTGGGGACTAGCGGGAGATTCGGGAACAATGAGCAGTTCTTC
abundance: -; j_gene: TRBJ2-3; d_gene: TRBD2; v_gene: TRBV28; CDR3aa: CASSLGPSGRDTQYF; CDR3nt: TGTGCCAGCAGTTTGGGACCTAGCGGGAGGGATACGCAGTATTTT
abundance: few; j_gene: TRBJ2-6; d_gene: -; v_gene: TRBV5-4; CDR3aa: CASSLNFQENVLTF; CDR3nt: TGTGCCAGCAGCTTGAATTTTCAGGAAAACGTCCTGACTTTC
abundance: -; j_gene: TRBJ2-7; d_gene: -; v_gene: TRBV28; CDR3aa: CATRRPNYEQYF; CDR3nt: TGTGCCACCCGTCGCCCTAACTACGAGCAGTACTTC
abundance: -; j_gene: TRBJ1-2; d_gene: TRBD1; v_gene: TRBV5-6; CDR3aa: CASSLMSGGQLSYGYTF; CDR3nt: TGTGCCAGCAGCTTGATGTCAGGGGGGCAGCTATCATATGGCTACACCTTC
abundance: -; j_gene: TRBJ2-7; d_gene: TRBD1; v_gene: TRBV27; CDR3aa: CASSPDHGTGTYEQYF; CDR3nt: TGTGCCAGCAGTCCAGATCACGGGACAGGGACCTACGAGCAGTACTTC
abundance: few; j_gene: TRBJ1-6; d_gene: TRBD1; v_gene: TRBV7-9; CDR3aa: CASSLGGTGDHPLHF; CDR3nt: TGTGCCAGCAGCTTAGGGGGGACAGGTGATCACCCCCTCCACTTT
abundance: -; j_gene: TRBJ2-7; d_gene: TRBD2; v_gene: TRBV7-2; CDR3aa: CASSSRAAGAGEQYF; CDR3nt: TGTGCCAGCAGCAGCAGGGCGGCGGGAGCTGGCGAGCAGTACTTC
abundance: few; j_gene: TRBJ2-2; d_gene: TRBD1; v_gene: TRBV10-3; CDR3aa: CAIRDRAGELFF; CDR3nt: TGTGCCATCAGGGACAGGGCCGGGGAGCTGTTTTTT